This T cell receptor beta chain was identified in a study of OX40 agonist ivuxolimab in advanced cancers. This CDR3 region has 16 residues. In germline, CDR1 is SGHRS, CDR2 YFSETQ. The junction had 7 bases not matched to a gene; V was cut back by 4 bases and J by 6 bases. Using immunoSEQ multiplex PCR, the repertoire was profiled, and TCRdb retains in-frame clones only, with some absent. The sample lists about 59,000 clones, over 80% occurring once. The sequence derives from an adult with an advanced solid tumor such as melanoma, head and neck, liver or kidney cancer. The chain employs TRBV5-1 and TRBJ1-4, with TRBD1 identical over 12 bases. This specimen was CD4+ or CD8+ T cells sorted from blood, taken in a trial of the OX40 agonist ivuxolimab. CDR3: CASSHSGQGAYEKLFF. CDR3 DNA sequence: TGCGCCAGCAGCCATTCGGGACAGGGGGCTTATGAAAAACTGTTTTTT.